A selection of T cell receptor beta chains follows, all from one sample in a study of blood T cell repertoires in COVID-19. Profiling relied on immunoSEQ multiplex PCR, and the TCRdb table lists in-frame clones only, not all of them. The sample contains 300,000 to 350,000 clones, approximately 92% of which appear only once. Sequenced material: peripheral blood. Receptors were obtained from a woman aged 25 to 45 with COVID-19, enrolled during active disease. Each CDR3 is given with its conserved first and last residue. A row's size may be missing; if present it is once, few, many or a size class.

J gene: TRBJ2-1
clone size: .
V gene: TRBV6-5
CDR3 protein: CASSRLAGAGEQFF

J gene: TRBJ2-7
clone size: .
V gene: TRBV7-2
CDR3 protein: CASSFRTSGYEQYF

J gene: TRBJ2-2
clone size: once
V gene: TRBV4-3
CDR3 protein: CASSPGTYTGELFF

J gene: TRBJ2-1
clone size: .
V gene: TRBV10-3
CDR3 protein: CAISNNREYNEQFF

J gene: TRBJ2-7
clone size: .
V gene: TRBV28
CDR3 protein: CASSTSGTGQLAGPGQYF

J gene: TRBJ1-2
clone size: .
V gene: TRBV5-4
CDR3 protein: CASRRGTEIYGYTF

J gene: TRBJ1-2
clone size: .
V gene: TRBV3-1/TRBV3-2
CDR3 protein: CASSQGRDGYTF

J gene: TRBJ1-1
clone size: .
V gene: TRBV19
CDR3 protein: CASSMGSGDRDTEAFF

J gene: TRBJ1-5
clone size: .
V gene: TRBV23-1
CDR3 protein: CASGRYGGNQPQHF

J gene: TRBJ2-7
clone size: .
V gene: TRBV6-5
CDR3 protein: CASSPRTDSYEQYF

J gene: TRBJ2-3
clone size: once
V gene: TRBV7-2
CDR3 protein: CASSTRTAITDTQYF

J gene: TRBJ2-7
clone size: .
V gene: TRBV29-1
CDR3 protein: CSVPGTAFGEQYF

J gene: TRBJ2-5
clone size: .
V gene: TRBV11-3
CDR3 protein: CASSFSGRAGETQYF

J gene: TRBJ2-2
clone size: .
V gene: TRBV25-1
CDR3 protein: CASKEGTNTGELFF

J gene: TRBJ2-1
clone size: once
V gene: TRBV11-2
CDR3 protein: CASSFGTGGRALYNEQFF

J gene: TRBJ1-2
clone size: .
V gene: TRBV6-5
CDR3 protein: CASTSRAMSDGYTF

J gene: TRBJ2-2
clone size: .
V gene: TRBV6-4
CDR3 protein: CASSPRAGELFF

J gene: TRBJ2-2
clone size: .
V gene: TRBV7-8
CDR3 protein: CASSASGTGGVTSTGELFF

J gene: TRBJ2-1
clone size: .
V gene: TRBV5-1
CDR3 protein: CASSSLASSYNEQFF

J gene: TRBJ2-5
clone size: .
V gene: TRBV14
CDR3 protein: CASSQRTSGLWETQYF

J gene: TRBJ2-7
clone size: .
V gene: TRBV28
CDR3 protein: CASSLWDWATYEQYF

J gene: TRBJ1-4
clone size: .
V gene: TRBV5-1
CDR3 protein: CASSPGDSSHEKLFF

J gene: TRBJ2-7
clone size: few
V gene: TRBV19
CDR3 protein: CASSIPYEQYF

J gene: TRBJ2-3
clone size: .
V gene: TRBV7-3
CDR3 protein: CASSLVEGARDTQYF

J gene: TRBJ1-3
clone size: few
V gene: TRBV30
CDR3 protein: CAFDMLGNTIYF

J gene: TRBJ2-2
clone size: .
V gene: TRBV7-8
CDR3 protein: CASSLGGVGELFF

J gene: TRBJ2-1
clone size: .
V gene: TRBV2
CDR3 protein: CASSEAQGSNEQFF

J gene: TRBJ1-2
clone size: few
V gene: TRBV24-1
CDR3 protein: CATLSPGYTF

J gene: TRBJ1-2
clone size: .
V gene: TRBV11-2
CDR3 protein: CASTHPDRDGYTF

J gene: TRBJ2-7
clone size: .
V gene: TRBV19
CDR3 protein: CAAGSPGGSYEQYF

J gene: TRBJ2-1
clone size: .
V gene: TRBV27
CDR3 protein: CASSVNSGRAGEQFF

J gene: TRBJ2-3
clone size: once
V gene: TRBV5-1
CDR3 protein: CASSLAGWADTQYF

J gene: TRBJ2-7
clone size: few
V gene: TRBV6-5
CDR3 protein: CASSSSAGASYEQYF

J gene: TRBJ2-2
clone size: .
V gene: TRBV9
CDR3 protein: CASSVGGRELFF

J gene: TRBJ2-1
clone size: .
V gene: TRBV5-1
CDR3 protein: CASSFLAGANNEQFF

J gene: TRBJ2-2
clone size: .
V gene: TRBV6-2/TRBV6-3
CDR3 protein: CASSYGGGGELFF

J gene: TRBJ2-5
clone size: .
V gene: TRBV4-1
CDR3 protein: CASSRARSQETQYF

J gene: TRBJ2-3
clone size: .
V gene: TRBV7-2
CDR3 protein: CASSLDGGVTDTQYF

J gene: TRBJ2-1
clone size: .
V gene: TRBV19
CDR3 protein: CASRPGLAGYNEQFF

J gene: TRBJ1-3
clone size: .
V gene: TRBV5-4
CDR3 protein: CASSRRDSGNTIYF

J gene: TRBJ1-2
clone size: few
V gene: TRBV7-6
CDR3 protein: CASSSGQGTTNYGYTF

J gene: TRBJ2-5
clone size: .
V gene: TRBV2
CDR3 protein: CASSEGQGKMKETQYF

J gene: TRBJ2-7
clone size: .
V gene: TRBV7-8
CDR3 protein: CASSLVRGKDYEQYF

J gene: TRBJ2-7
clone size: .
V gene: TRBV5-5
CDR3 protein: CASSLIDSYEQYF

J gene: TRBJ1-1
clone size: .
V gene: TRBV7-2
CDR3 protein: CASSPMGGETEAFF

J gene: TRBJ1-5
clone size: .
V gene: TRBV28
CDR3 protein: CASTRWRAQPQHF

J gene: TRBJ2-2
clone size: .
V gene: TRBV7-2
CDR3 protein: CASSSRGRSIGELFF

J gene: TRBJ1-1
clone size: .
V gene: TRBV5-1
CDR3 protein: CASSFGAGGRITEAFF

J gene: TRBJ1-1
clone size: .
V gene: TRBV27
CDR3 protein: CASSLSPGQGEAFF

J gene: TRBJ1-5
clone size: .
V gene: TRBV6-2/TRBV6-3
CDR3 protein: CASSYEGRSNQPQHF